The following is a TCR beta chain sequence with its context. Its antigen is unknown. The sample is drawn from a study of CD8 T cells in ankylosing spondylitis. Study findings and constraints: Several highly homologous variants made up a TCR beta motif, and this motif appeared characteristic of ankylosing spondylitis blood. Disease-linked clones, CD8+, were relatively rare in peripheral blood. Significant enrichment of disease-linked clones was reportedly seen in matched ankylosing spondylitis synovial fluid.

With 0 bases clipped from V and 3 bases from J, the junction kept 8 bases outside the gene matches. The CDR3 sequence is 15 residues long. Germline V gene lookup returns CDR1 DFQATT and CDR2 SNEGSKA (reference sequence). Using its own MiXCR run on the 5' RACE reads, TCRdb lists one record per CDR3 protein. The table lists 350,000 or so distinct CDR3 sequences, 9.5% to 13% of them singletons. The sequence derives from a female donor with ankylosing spondylitis or in good health (not recorded which). This sequence joins TRBV20-1 and TRBJ2-7, with 7 bases matching TRBD2. Sequencing was done on a sample of blood, either unsorted or a sorted T cell fraction (not recorded which). The CDR3 DNA reads as TGCAGTGCTAGAGATCAAGGGCGCGGGGGCTACGAGCAGTACTTC. Its protein is CSARDQGRGGYEQYF.